The TCR beta chain described here comes from a study of cytomegalovirus exposure and HLA in healthy donors. The CDR3 is 18 amino acids. Germline loops: CDR1 SGHDT, CDR2 YYEEEE. The V end was cut by 1 base, the J end by 4 bases, with 21 bases between. PCR used 60 Vbeta primers and 13 Jbeta primers. Method: immunoSEQ multiplex PCR; TCRdb's copy keeps in-frame clones and lacks some. This sample has 85,000 to 100,000 clones, with approximately 85% found just once. The gene calls are TRBV5-6 and TRBJ1-3, with D possibly being TRBD1 (5 bases). The sample taken for sequencing was PBMCs. This TCR came from a woman under 30 in good health and CMV-seropositive. The CDR3 coding sequence is TGTGCCAGCAGCTTGTACCGGGACTCAAGATGGCCAGGAAACACCATATATTTT. Its protein product is CASSLYRDSRWPGNTIYF. Using reference TRBV5-6 and TRBJ1-3 for the parts outside the CDR3, the full variable domain is DAGVTQSPTHLIKTRGQQVTLRCSPKSGHDTVSWYQQALGQGPQFIFQYYEEEERQRGNFPDRFSGHQFPNYSSELNVNALLLGDSALYLCASSLYRDSRWPGNTIYFGEGSWLTVV.